The T cell receptor beta chain described here comes from a study of T cell responses to AZD1222 COVID-19 vaccine. Germline V gene lookup returns CDR1 KGHSH and CDR2 LQKENI. CDR3 length: 16 residues. V lost 4 bases and J 1 base, leaving 14 bases between the germline ends. Method: immunoSEQ multiplex PCR; TCRdb's copy keeps in-frame clones and lacks some. Among 90,000 to 120,000 clones listed, around nine tenths were seen once. The receptor was derived from an adult who received the AZD1222 COVID-19 vaccine. The chain couples TRBV18 to TRBJ2-1; D might be TRBD1 or TRBD2, each matching 5 bases. This specimen was peripheral blood, taken 28 days after the second AZD1222 dose. CDR3 sequence: CASSRDRRGSYNEQFF. Here the CDR3 DNA reads TGTGCCAGCTCACGCGACAGACGGGGTTCCTACAATGAGCAGTTCTTC. The variable domain in full, completed from reference TRBV18 and TRBJ2-1, reads NAGVMQNPRHLVRRRGQEARLRCSPMKGHSHVYWYRQLPEEGLKFMVYLQKENIIDESGMPKERFSAEFPKEGPSILRIQQVVRGDSAAYFCASSRDRRGSYNEQFFGPGTRLTVL.